This TCR beta chain was sequenced in a study of response to subunit inactivated influenza vaccine. For this clonotype: What it recognizes is unknown. An end of the junction differs from the germline gene, which may be a read error.

Study findings and constraints: Each seasonal influenza vaccination, the authors suggested, recruits few new T cells.

The CDR3 is 16 residues long. Germline V CDR1 and CDR2: MDHEN, SYDVKM. TCRdb reprocessed the RT-PCR reads via MiXCR and lists one record per CDR3 protein. The sample carries about 800,000 distinct CDR3 sequences, around 20% recorded once. The input for sequencing was PBMCs from blood, taken about 5 days after vaccination. The chain uses TRBV28 and TRBJ2-6; D possibly matches TRBD1 or TRBD2 (6 bases each). This TCR came from a man in his forties or fifties who received an inactivated influenza vaccine. This chain's CDR3 is CASRTLTGTGAIVLTF. The CDR3 region has the DNA TGTGCCAGCAGGACCCTAACAGGGACGGGGGCCATCGTCCTGACTTTC.